The rows below give T cell receptor beta chains drawn from one sample of a study of blood T cell repertoires in COVID-19. TCRdb's table, derived via immunoSEQ multiplex PCR, lists solely in-frame clones and lacks some. The table lists hundreds of thousands of clones, 85% of them singletons. The source material was peripheral blood. The source is a woman aged 18-29 years with acute or convalescent COVID-19. CDR3s include the opening cysteine and the closing phenylalanine or tryptophan. D genes are given only for firm matches. Some rows have no size entry. The others give once, few or many, or a class for an expanded clone.

cdr3_nt,cdr3_aa,v_call,d_call,j_call,clone_size
TGTGCCAGCACTCTAGGGGGTAGCGCCTACGAGCAGTACTTC,CASTLGGSAYEQYF,TRBV13,-,TRBJ2-7,-
TGTGCCAGCAGTTTAGGGACAGGGTTCGAGCAGTACTTC,CASSLGTGFEQYF,TRBV28,TRBD1,TRBJ2-7,-
TGCGCCAGCAGCCGAGGACAGACAGATGAAAAACTGTTTTTT,CASSRGQTDEKLFF,TRBV5-1,-,TRBJ1-4,-
TGTGCCAGCAGTGCCCGGTGGGAGCTTAGGAATGAGCAGTTCTTC,CASSARWELRNEQFF,TRBV28,-,TRBJ2-1,-
TGTGCCAGTAGTCGTGTGGACACCCCGCCAGATACGCAGTATTTT,CASSRVDTPPDTQYF,TRBV19,-,TRBJ2-3,many
TGCAGCGTGGACATCTTGGAGACCCAGTACTTC,CSVDILETQYF,TRBV29-1,-,TRBJ2-5,-
TGTGCCAGCAGCTTTCGTTCAGGGCGGGAGACCCAGTACTTC,CASSFRSGRETQYF,TRBV5-4,-,TRBJ2-5,-
TGTGCCAGCAGCCCTGGAGGGGACAGGGGGCGATCCTACGAGCAGTACTTC,CASSPGGDRGRSYEQYF,TRBV11-3,TRBD1,TRBJ2-7,-
TGTGCCACCAGTGATGAGACTAGCGGGAGTAACTACAATGAGCAGTTCTTC,CATSDETSGSNYNEQFF,TRBV24-1,TRBD2,TRBJ2-1,-
TGTGCCAGCAGCCAAGATTGGGGGACAGGGTTGAATGAGCAGTTCTTC,CASSQDWGTGLNEQFF,TRBV4-2,TRBD1,TRBJ2-1,-
TGTGCCAGCAGCTCCCCCCTTCAGACTAGCGGGAGTCAAGAGACCCAGTACTTC,CASSSPLQTSGSQETQYF,TRBV9,TRBD2,TRBJ2-5,-
TGTGCCACCAGTGATTCGGCGGGGAGCCACTATGGCTACACCTTC,CATSDSAGSHYGYTF,TRBV24-1,-,TRBJ1-2,-
TGTGCCAGCATCCGGGAAGAGGAAAACACCATATATTTT,CASIREEENTIYF,TRBV7-9,-,TRBJ1-3,-
TGTGCCTGGAGTGTAACAGCGGGAGACACTGAAGCTTTCTTT,CAWSVTAGDTEAFF,TRBV30,-,TRBJ1-1,-
TGTGCCAGCAGCTTGGAGGGACAGGGGGCAACCAAAAACATTCAGTACTTC,CASSLEGQGATKNIQYF,TRBV5-4,TRBD1,TRBJ2-4,-
TGTGCCAGCAGCTTCGGGGGATTCACTGAAGCTTTCTTT,CASSFGGFTEAFF,TRBV7-2,-,TRBJ1-1,-
TGCGCCAGCGATACCCCGGGAGCAAGGATGGGCTACACCTTC,CASDTPGARMGYTF,TRBV4-1,-,TRBJ1-2,once
TGTGCCAGCAGGGGAGCCGGGGAGCTGTTTTTT,CASRGAGELFF,TRBV6-5,-,TRBJ2-2,-
TGTGCCAGCAGTGAGAGAGGAAGGGAGACTGAAGCTTTCTTT,CASSERGRETEAFF,TRBV25-1,-,TRBJ1-1,-
TGTGCCAGCAGTCGAGAGAACAGGGGGCCCTCTGGAAACACCATATATTTT,CASSRENRGPSGNTIYF,TRBV6-6,TRBD1,TRBJ1-3,-
TGCGCCAGCAGGGCCCGGACAGGGGAGGGGAACACTGAAGCTTTCTTT,CASRARTGEGNTEAFF,TRBV5-1,TRBD1,TRBJ1-1,-
TGTGCCAGCAGACCGACAGGGGGCACTAATGAAAAACTGTTTTTT,CASRPTGGTNEKLFF,TRBV9,TRBD1,TRBJ1-4,-